This entry lists 2 T cell receptor beta chains sequenced from one sample in a study of T-cell memory formation after mild COVID-19. TCRdb itself ran the 5' RACE reads through MiXCR, one entry per CDR3 protein. The table lists around 150,000 distinct CDR3 sequences, roughly 15% of them singletons. Sequenced sample: PBMCs or a T cell subset sorted from them (not recorded which). These receptors were obtained from an adult woman who had mild COVID-19 (a few samples of this study predate the infection). Cell type and time point are not known.

This clonotype was observed a handful of times. The chain employs TRBV14 and TRBJ2-1; unclear D gene. CDR3 size: 15 residues. V was clipped by 7 bases and J by 4 bases, with 17 bases between them. CDR1 SGHDN and CDR2 FVKESK come from the germline V gene. The chain's CDR3 is CASTEEPGLYNEQFF. CDR3 DNA sequence: TGTGCCAGCACCGAGGAGCCCGGTCTTTACAATGAGCAGTTCTTC.

The chain employs TRBV5-4 and TRBJ2-5; 7 bases are a match to TRBD1. Germline loops: CDR1 SGHNT, CDR2 YYREEE (reference sequence). V gave up 4 bases and J gave up 1 base; unmatched junction bases: 4. CDR3 length: 14 residues. CDR3 in amino acids: CASSAGTAQETQYF. Here the CDR3 DNA reads TGTGCCAGCAGCGCTGGGACAGCCCAAGAGACCCAGTACTTC. The entire variable domain, with the rest obtained from reference TRBV5-4 and TRBJ2-5, is as follows: ETGVTQSPTHLIKTRGQQVTLRCSSQSGHNTVSWYQQALGQGPQFIFQYYREEENGRGNFPPRFSGLQFPNYSSELNVNALELDDSALYLCASSAGTAQETQYFGPGTRLLVL.